This T cell receptor (beta chain) is from a study of human T cells and chemical hapten exposure. Unique molecular identifiers were attached to individual cDNA molecules during library preparation. TCRdb reanalysed the 5' RACE reads using MiXCR and keeps one entry per CDR3 protein. The data contain roughly 81,000 distinct CDR3 sequences, less than 20% of them singletons. This CDR3 has 12 residues. Germline lookup yields CDR1 SQVTM and CDR2 ANQGSEA. Trimming took 2 bases from V and 8 from J; bases not matched to a gene: 3. It was from unfractionated whole blood that total RNA was extracted. V and J are TRBV29-1 and TRBJ2-1, with 7 nucleotides matching TRBD2. The TCR sequence derives from a female donor in good health. CDR3 protein: CSVEFSGDEQFF. CDR3 sequence (DNA): TGCAGCGTTGAATTCAGCGGGGATGAGCAGTTCTTC.